This T cell receptor beta chain was observed in a study of cytomegalovirus exposure and HLA in healthy donors. Vbeta (60) and Jbeta (13) primers were used in the PCR. Assay: immunoSEQ multiplex PCR; the TCRdb copy retains only in-frame clones and omits some. The data hold 150,000 or so clones, with under 80% observed a single time. The CDR3 sequence is 13 residues long. Trimming took off 2 bases at V and 4 bases at J, with 5 bases between the two ends. Germline CDR1 and CDR2: LGHNT and FRNRAP. J is TRBJ2-2 and V is TRBV12-5; D remains ambiguous. The receptor comes from a young man in good health and CMV-seronegative. Sequencing used PBMCs. The DNA of the CDR3 is TGTGCTAGTGGTTTGACTTTCACCGGGGAGCTGTTTTTT. Protein: CASGLTFTGELFF.